These 12 T cell receptor beta chains were all obtained from the same sample, sequenced in a study of shared clonotypes between healthy human individuals. Sequenced by immunoSEQ multiplex PCR; TCRdb stores in-frame clones only, minus some. The table records roughly 1.5 million clones, around 98% of them present only once. The sequenced material came from naive CD4+ T cells sorted from blood. Subset denoted: CD45RA+ positively selected. The receptors stem from a man aged 25 to 40 in good health.

The V gene is TRBV18, the J gene TRBJ2-3; TRBD2 matches at 7 bases. After removal of 2 bases from V and 4 bases from J, the junction contained 6 bases not matched to a gene. CDR1 is KGHSH and CDR2 is LQKENI in the germline V gene. This CDR3 has 15 residues. CDR3 sequence reads: CASSPVAGEADTQYF. As DNA, the CDR3 is TGTGCCAGCTCACCAGTCGCGGGAGAGGCAGATACGCAGTATTTT.

Details on this clone: Different DNA sequences within this sample yield the same CDR3. V gene TRBV18 combines with J gene TRBJ2-7, with D possibly called TRBD1 or TRBD2 (5 bases each). Trimming left V 2 bases short and J 2 bases short, with 7 bases between. The germline CDR1 and CDR2 sequences are KGHSH and LQKENI. This CDR3 comprises 13 residues. The CDR3 region has the DNA TGTGCCAGCTCACCAATGGGGGCCTACGAGCAGTACTTC. It is translated as CASSPMGAYEQYF.

This chain connects TRBV5-1 to TRBJ2-2; D remains ambiguous. Trimming pared 2 bases from V and 1 base from J, leaving 9 bases between. CDR3 length: 15 residues. Germline CDR1 and CDR2: SGHRS and YFSETQ. CDR3 in amino acids: CASSFDPLNTGELFF. CDR3 coding DNA: TGCGCCAGCAGCTTCGACCCACTGAACACCGGGGAGCTGTTTTTT.

The rearrangement uses TRBV7-9 and TRBJ2-7, with 7 bases that match TRBD2. The CDR3 runs 16 residues. The germline V gene has CDR1 SEHNR and CDR2 FQNEAQ (reference sequence). Trimming removed 2 bases from V and 5 bases from J; junction bases left unmatched: 12. CDR3 coding DNA: TGTGCCAGCAGCTTAAGGGTAGGCGGGAGTCCCAACGAGCAGTACTTC. It yields the protein CASSLRVGGSPNEQYF.

The chain is built from TRBV11-2 and TRBJ2-1; D could derive from TRBD1 or TRBD2 (5 bases each). The CDR3 contains 16 residues. Germline V gives CDR1 SGHAT, CDR2 FQNNGV. V shed 4 bases and J shed 0 bases, with 13 bases lying between them. CDR3 in DNA: TGTGCCAGCAGCTACTACTTTGGGGGCTCCTACAATGAGCAGTTCTTC. This encodes CASSYYFGGSYNEQFF.

V usage is TRBV28 and J usage is TRBJ1-4; possible D gene TRBD1, 5 bases. CDR1 and CDR2 (germline): MDHEN, SYDVKM. This CDR3 region has 15 residues. V was pared by 3 bases and J by 8 bases, with 16 bases between. Here the CDR3 DNA reads TGTGCCAGCAGTTTGGTCGACAGAGACGCCGAAAAACTGTTTTTT. It yields the protein CASSLVDRDAEKLFF.

The rearrangement links TRBV25-1 to TRBJ2-7; D perhaps matches TRBD1 (6 bases). Germline V lookup: CDR1 MGHDK, CDR2 SYGVNS. The CDR3 consists of 12 residues. V dropped 6 bases and J dropped 3 bases, with 9 bases sitting between them. CDR3 protein: CASRQGVYEQYF. For the CDR3, the DNA is TGTGCCAGCAGACAGGGTGTCTACGAGCAGTACTTC.

The CDR3 here is CATSGQLGDTQYF. For the CDR3, the DNA is TGTGCCACTTCGGGACAACTAGGAGATACGCAGTATTTT. The chain links TRBV19 to TRBJ2-3, with D possibly matching TRBD1 (6 bases). Germline lookup yields CDR1 LNHDA and CDR2 SQIVND (reference sequence). Trimming removed 10 bases at V and 5 bases at J, with 16 bases between. The CDR3 spans 13 residues.

The DNA of the CDR3 is TGTGCCAGTAGTATAAAGCTAGCGGGGACCGGGGAGCTGTTTTTT. Its protein is CASSIKLAGTGELFF. V is TRBV19 and J is TRBJ2-2, with 9 bases aligning to TRBD2. Germline V gives CDR1 LNHDA, CDR2 SQIVND (reference sequence). V shed 2 bases, J shed 5 bases, and the junction held 3 bases outside the gene matches. This CDR3 spans 15 amino acids.

This clone appeared a single time. The chain is built from TRBV18 and TRBJ1-1; D is undetermined. V shed 0 bases and J shed 3 bases, with 14 bases lying between them. CDR3 length: 16 amino acids. From germline, CDR1 is KGHSH and CDR2 LQKENI. The CDR3 loop reads CASSPPSPSTYTEAFF. CDR3 DNA sequence: TGTGCCAGCTCACCACCGTCTCCAAGCACCTACACTGAAGCTTTCTTT.

V gene TRBV5-1 combines with J gene TRBJ2-3, with D perhaps matching TRBD2 (6 bases). CDR3 length equals 15 residues. The V end lost 6 bases, the J end lost 0 bases, and 14 bases lay between the germline ends. Germline V lookup: CDR1 SGHRS, CDR2 YFSETQ. In DNA, the CDR3 is TGCGCCAGCAACGATGGAGGGTTTAGCACAGATACGCAGTATTTT. It specifies CASNDGGFSTDTQYF.

The chain couples TRBV28 to TRBJ1-5; tentatively, D is TRBD1 (5 bases). CDR1 MDHEN and CDR2 SYDVKM come from the germline V gene. The CDR3 is 19 amino acids. The ends were cut back, 3 bases at V and 5 bases at J, with 26 bases in the middle. The CDR3 protein is CASSFLGVRGPAPHQPQHF. The CDR3 bases are TGTGCCAGCAGTTTTTTGGGGGTGCGGGGTCCGGCCCCCCATCAGCCCCAGCATTTT.